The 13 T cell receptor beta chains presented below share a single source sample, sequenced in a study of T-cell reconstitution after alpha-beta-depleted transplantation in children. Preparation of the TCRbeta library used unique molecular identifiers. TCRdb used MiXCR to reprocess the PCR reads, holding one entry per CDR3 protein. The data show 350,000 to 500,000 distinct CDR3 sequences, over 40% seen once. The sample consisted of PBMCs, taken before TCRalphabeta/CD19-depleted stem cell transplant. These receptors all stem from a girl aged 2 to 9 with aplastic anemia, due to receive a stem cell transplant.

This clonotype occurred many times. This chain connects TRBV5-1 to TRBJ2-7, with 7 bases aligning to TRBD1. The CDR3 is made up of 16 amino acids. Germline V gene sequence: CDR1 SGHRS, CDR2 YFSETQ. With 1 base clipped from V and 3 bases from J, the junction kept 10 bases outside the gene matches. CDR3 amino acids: CASSLRQGTVDYEQYF. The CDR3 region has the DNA TGCGCCAGCAGCTTGAGGCAAGGGACAGTGGACTACGAGCAGTACTTC.

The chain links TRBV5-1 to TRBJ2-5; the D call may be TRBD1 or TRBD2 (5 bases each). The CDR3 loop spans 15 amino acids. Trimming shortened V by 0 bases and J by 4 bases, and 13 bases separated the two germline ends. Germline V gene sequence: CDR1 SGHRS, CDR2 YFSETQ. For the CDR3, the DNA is TGCGCCAGCAGCTTGGGGGGGAATACCTTAGAGACCCAGTACTTC. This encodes CASSLGGNTLETQYF.

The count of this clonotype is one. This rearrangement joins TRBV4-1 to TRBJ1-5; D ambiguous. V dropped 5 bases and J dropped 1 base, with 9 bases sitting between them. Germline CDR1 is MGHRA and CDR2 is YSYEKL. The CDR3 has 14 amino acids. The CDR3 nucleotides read TGCGCCAGCAGCGATGTGGGGAGCAATCAGCCCCAGCATTTT. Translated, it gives CASSDVGSNQPQHF.

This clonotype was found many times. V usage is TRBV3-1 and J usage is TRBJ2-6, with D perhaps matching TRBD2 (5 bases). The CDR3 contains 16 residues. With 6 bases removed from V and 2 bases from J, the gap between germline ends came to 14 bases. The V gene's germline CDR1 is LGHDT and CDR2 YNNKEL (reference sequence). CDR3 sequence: CASREGGPPGANVLTF. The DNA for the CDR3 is TGTGCCAGCAGAGAGGGTGGACCCCCTGGGGCCAACGTCCTGACTTTC.

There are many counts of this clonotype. DNA for the CDR3: TGCGCCAGCAGCTCAGAGACAGGGGGTAATTCACCCCTCCACTTT. This sequence encodes CASSSETGGNSPLHF. The chain links TRBV5-1 to TRBJ1-6; 9 bases map to TRBD1. Germline values: CDR1 SGHRS, CDR2 YFSETQ. V lost 3 bases to trimming and J lost 6 bases; unmatched junction nucleotides: 4. CDR3 length equals 15 residues.

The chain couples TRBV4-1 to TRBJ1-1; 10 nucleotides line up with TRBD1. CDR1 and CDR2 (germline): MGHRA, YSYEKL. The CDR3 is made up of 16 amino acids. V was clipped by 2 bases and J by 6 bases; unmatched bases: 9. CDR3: CASSQRDRGGGAEAFF. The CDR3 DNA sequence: TGCGCCAGCAGCCAAAGGGACAGGGGCGGAGGCGCTGAAGCTTTCTTT.

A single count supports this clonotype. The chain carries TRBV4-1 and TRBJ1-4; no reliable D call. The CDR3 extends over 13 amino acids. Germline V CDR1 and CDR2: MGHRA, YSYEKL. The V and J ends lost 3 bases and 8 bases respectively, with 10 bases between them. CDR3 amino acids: CASSQWFREKLFF. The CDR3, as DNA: TGCGCCAGCAGCCAGTGGTTTAGGGAAAAACTGTTTTTT.

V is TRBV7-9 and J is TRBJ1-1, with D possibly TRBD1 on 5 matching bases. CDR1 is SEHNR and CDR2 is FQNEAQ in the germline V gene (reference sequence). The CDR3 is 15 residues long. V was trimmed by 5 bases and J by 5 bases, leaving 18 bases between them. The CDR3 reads CASSLPGLGLTEAFF. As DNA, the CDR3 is TGTGCCAGCAGCCTCCCGGGGCTGGGCTTAACTGAAGCTTTCTTT. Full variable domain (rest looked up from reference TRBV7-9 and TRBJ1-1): DTGVSQNPRHKITKRGQNVTFRCDPISEHNRLYWYRQTLGQGPEFLTYFQNEAQLEKSRLLSDRFSAERPKGSFSTLEIQRTEQGDSAMYLCASSLPGLGLTEAFFGQGTRLTVV.

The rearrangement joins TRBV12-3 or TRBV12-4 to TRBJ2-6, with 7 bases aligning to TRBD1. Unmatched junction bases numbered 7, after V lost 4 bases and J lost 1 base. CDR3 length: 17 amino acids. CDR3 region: CASSWGQHLSGANVLTF. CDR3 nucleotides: TGTGCCAGCAGTTGGGGACAGCATTTATCTGGGGCCAACGTCCTGACTTTC.

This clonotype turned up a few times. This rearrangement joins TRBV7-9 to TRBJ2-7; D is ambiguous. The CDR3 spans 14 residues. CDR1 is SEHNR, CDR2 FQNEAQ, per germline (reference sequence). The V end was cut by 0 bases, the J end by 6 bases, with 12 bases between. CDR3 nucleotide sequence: TGTGCCAGCAGCTTAGCGGAGCCTTTTAGCGAGCAGTACTTC. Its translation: CASSLAEPFSEQYF.

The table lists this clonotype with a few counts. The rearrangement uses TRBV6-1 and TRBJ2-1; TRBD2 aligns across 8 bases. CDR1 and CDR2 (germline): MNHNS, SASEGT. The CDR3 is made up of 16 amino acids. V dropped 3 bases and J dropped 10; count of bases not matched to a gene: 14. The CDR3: CASSEPAGAGVLEQFF. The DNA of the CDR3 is TGTGCCAGCAGTGAGCCCGCGGGAGCGGGAGTCCTCGAGCAGTTCTTC.

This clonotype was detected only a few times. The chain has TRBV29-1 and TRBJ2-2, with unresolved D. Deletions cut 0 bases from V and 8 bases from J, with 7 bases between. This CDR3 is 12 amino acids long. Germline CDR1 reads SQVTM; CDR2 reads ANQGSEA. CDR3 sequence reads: CSVEEGVGELFF. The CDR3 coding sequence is TGCAGCGTTGAAGAGGGCGTAGGGGAGCTGTTTTTT.

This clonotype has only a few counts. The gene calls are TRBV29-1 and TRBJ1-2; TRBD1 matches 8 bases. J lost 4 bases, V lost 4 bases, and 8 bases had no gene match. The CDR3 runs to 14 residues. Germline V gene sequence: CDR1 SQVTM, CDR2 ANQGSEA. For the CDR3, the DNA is TGCAGCGTTGGGCGACAGGGGATGGCCTATGGCTACACCTTC. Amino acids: CSVGRQGMAYGYTF.